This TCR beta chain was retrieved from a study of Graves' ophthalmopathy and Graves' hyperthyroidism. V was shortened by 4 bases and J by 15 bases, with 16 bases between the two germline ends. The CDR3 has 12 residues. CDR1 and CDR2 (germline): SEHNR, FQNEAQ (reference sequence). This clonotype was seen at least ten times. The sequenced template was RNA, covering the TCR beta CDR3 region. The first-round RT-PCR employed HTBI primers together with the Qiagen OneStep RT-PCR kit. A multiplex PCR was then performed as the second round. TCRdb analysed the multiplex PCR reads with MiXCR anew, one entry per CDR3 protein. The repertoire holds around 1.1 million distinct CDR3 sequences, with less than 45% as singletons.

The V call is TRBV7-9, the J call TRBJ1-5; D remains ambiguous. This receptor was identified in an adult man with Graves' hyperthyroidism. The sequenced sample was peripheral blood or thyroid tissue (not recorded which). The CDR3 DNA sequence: TGTGCCAGCAGCTCCGGGCCACGTCTTCGGCATTTT. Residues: CASSSGPRLRHF. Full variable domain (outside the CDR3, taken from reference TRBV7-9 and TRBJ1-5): DTGVSQNPRHKITKRGQNVTFRCDPISEHNRLYWYRQTLGQGPEFLTYFQNEAQLEKSRLLSDRFSAERPKGSFSTLEIQRTEQGDSAMYLCASSSGPRLRHFGDGTRLSIL.